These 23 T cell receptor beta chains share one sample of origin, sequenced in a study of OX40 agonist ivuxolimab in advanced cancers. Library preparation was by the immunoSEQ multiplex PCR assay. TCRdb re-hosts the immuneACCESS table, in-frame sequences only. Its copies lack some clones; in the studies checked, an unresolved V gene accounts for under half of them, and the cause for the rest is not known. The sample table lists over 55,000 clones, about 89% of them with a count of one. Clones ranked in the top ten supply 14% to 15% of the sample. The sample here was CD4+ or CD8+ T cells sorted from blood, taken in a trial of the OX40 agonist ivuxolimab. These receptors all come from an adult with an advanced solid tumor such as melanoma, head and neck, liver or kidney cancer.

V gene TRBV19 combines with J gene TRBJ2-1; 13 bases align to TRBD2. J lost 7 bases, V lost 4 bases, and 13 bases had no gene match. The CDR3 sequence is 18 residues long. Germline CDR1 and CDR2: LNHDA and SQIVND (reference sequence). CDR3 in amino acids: CASSRLAGGGWFRNEQFF. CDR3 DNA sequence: TGTGCCAGTAGTAGACTAGCGGGAGGAGGTTGGTTCAGGAATGAGCAGTTCTTC.

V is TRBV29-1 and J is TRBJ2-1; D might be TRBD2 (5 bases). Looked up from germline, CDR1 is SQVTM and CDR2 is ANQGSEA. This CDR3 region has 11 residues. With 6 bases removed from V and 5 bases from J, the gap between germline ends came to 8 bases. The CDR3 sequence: CSVGENNEQFF. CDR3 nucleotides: TGCAGCGTGGGAGAGAACAATGAGCAGTTCTTC.

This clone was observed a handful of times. The chain's CDR3 is CASSAQSGGDTQYF. As DNA, the CDR3 is TGTGCCAGCAGTGCCCAATCGGGGGGAGATACGCAGTATTTT. The V gene is TRBV6-1, the J gene TRBJ2-3; 7 nucleotides align to TRBD2. Germline V gene data show CDR1 as MNHNS and CDR2 as SASEGT. The V and J ends lost 4 bases and 5 bases, in that order; junction bases with no gene match: 6. The CDR3 has 14 amino acids.

The CDR3 here is CASSPGSGRSTQYF. The CDR3 DNA reads TGTGCCAGCAGCCCGGGGAGTGGGAGAAGTACGCAGTATTTT. This chain uses TRBV7-3 with TRBJ2-3; the D gene is possibly TRBD2 (5 bases). Germline CDR1 is SGHTA and CDR2 is FQGTGA. The V end lost 5 bases, the J end lost 8 bases, and 17 bases lay between the germline ends. The CDR3 covers 14 residues.

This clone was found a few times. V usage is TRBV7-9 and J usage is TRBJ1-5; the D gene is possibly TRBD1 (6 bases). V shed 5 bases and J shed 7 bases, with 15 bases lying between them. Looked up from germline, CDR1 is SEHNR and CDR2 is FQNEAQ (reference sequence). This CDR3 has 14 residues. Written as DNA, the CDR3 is TGTGCCAGCAGCGGACCACAGGGAGGCCAGCCCCAGCATTTT. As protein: CASSGPQGGQPQHF.

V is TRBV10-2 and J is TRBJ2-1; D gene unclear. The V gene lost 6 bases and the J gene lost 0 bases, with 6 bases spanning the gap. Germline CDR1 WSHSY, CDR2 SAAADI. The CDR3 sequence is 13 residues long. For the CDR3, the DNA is TGCGCCAGCAGCGGAGTCTCCTACAATGAGCAGTTCTTC. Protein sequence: CASSGVSYNEQFF.

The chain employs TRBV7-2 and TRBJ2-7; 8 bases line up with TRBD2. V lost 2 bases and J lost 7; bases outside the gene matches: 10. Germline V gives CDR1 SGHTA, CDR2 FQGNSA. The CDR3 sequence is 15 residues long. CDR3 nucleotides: TGTGCCAGCAGCTTATTAGCAGCGGGAGAGGGGGAGCAGTACTTC. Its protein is CASSLLAAGEGEQYF.

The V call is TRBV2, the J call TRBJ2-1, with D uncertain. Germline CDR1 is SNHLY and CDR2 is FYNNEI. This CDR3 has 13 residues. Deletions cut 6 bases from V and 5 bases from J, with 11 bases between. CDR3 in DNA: TGTGCCAGCAGAAGATCTGCGAACAATGAGCAGTTCTTC. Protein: CASRRSANNEQFF.

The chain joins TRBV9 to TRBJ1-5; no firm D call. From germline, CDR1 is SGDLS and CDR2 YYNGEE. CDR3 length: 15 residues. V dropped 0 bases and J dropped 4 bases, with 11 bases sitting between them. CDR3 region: CASSVAGSYNQPQHF. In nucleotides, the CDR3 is TGTGCCAGCAGCGTAGCCGGGTCCTATAATCAGCCCCAGCATTTT.

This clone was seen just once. DNA for the CDR3: TGTGCCAGCAGAGGGGTCCACGAGCAGTACTTC. Protein product: CASRGVHEQYF. The J gene is TRBJ2-7, the V gene TRBV7-2; D possibly corresponds to TRBD1 (5 bases). V was trimmed by 6 bases and J by 5 bases, leaving 8 bases between them. Germline CDR1 is SGHTA and CDR2 is FQGNSA. CDR3 size: 11 residues.

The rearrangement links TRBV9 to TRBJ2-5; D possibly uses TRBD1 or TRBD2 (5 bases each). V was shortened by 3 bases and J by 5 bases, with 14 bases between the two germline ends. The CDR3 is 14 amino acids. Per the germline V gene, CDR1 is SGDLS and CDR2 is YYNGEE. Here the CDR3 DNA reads TGTGCCAGCAGCGCCGGGACGGGGACGGAGACCCAGTACTTC. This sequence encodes CASSAGTGTETQYF.

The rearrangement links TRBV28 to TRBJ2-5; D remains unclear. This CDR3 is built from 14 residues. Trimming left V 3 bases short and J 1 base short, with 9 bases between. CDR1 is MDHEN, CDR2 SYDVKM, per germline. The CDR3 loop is CASSFRQAQETQYF. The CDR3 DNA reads TGTGCCAGCAGTTTTAGGCAGGCCCAAGAGACCCAGTACTTC.

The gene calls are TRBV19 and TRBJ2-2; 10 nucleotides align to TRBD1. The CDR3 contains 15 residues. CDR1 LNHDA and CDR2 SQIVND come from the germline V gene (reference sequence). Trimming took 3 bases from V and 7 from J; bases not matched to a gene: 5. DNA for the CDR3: TGTGCCAGTAGTATTTGGACAGGGGGAATCGGGGAGCTGTTTTTT. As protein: CASSIWTGGIGELFF.

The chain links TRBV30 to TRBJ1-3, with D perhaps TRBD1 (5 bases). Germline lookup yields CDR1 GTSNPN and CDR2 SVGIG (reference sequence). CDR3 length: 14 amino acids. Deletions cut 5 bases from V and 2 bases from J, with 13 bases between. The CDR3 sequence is CAWEGVKAGNTIYF. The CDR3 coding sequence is TGTGCCTGGGAAGGGGTGAAGGCTGGAAACACCATATATTTT.

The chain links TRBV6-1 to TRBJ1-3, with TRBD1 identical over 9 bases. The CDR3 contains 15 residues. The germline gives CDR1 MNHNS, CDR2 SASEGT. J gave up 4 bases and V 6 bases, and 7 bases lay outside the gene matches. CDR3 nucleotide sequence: TGTGCCAGCAGCCCCGGGACAGGGTACGGAAACACCATATATTTT. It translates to CASSPGTGYGNTIYF.

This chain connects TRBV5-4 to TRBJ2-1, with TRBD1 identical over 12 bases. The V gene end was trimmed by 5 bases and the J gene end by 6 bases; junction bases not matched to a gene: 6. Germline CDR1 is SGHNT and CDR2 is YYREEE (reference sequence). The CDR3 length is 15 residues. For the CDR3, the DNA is TGTGCCAGCAGAATGGGACAGGGGGCGCCCAATGAGCAGTTCTTC. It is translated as CASRMGQGAPNEQFF.

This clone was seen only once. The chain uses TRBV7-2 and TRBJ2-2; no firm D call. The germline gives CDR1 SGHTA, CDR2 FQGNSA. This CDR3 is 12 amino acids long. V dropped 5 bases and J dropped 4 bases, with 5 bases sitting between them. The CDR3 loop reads CASSKRTGELFF. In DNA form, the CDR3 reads TGTGCCAGCAGCAAACGCACCGGGGAGCTGTTTTTT.

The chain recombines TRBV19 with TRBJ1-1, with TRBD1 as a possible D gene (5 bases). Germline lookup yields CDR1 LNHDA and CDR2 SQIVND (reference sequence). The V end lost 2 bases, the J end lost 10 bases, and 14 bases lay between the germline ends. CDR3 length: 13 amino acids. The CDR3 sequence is CASSIRGSRGAFF. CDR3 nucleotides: TGTGCCAGTAGTATACGGGGGTCCCGAGGAGCTTTCTTT.

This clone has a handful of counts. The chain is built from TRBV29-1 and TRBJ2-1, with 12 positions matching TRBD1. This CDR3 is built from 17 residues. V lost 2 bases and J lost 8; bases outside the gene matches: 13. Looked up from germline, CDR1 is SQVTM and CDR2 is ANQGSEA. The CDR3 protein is CSVEQPVGGQGAYEQFF. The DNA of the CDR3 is TGCAGCGTTGAACAACCGGTTGGGGGACAGGGGGCATATGAGCAGTTCTTC.

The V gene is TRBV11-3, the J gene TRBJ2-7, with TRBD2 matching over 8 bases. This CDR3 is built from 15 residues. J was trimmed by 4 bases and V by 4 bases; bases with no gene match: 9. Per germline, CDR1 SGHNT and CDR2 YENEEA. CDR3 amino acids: CASSSAGSGKYEQYF. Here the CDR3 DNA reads TGTGCCAGCAGCTCCGCGGGTAGCGGGAAATACGAGCAGTACTTC.

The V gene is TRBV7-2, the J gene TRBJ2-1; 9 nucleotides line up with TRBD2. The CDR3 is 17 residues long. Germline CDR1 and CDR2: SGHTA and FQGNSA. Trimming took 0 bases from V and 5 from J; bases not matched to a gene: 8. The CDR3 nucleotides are TGTGCCAGCAGCTTAGCGCTCAGTCTAGCGGGAAACAATGAGCAGTTCTTC. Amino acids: CASSLALSLAGNNEQFF. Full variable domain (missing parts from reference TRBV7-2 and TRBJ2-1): GAGVSQSPSNKVTEKGKDVELRCDPISGHTALYWYRQSLGQGLEFLIYFQGNSAPDKSGLPSDRFSAERTGGSVSTLTIQRTQQEDSAVYLCASSLALSLAGNNEQFFGPGTRLTVL.

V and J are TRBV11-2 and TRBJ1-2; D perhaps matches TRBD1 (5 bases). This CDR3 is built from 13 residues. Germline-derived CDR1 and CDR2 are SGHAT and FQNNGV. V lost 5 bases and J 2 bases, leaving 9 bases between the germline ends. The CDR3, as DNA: TGTGCCAGCAGCCCGGGGCTAAACTATGGCTACACCTTC. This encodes CASSPGLNYGYTF.

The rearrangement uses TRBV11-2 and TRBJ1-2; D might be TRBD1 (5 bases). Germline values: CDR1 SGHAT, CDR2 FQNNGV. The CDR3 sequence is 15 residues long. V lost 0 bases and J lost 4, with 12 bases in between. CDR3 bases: TGTGCCAGCAGCTTAGATTTACCAGGGATCTATGGCTACACCTTC. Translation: CASSLDLPGIYGYTF.